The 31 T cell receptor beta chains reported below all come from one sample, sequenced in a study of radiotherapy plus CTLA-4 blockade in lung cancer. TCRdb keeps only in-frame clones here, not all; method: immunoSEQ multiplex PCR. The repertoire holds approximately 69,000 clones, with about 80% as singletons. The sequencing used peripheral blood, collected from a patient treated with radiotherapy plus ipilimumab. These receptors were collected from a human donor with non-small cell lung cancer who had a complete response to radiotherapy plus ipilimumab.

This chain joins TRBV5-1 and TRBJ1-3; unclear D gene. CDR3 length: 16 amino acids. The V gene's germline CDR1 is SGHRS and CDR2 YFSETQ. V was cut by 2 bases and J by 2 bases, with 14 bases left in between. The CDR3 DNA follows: TGCGCCAGCAGCTTTTTAGGCTTTACAACTGGAAACACCATATATTTT. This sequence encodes CASSFLGFTTGNTIYF. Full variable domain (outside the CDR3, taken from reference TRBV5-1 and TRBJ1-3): KAGVTQTPRYLIKTRGQQVTLSCSPISGHRSVSWYQQTPGQGLQFLFEYFSETQRNKGNFPGRFSGRQFSNSRSEMNVSTLELGDSALYLCASSFLGFTTGNTIYFGEGSWLTVV.

DNA for the CDR3: TGTGCTAGTGGACCACTAGGGGCCTCCTACAATGAGCAGTTCTTC. Residues: CASGPLGASYNEQFF. The V gene is TRBV12-5, the J gene TRBJ2-1; D may correspond to TRBD1 or TRBD2 (5 bases each). Germline V gene lookup returns CDR1 LGHNT and CDR2 FRNRAP. The V gene lost 6 bases and the J gene lost 0 bases, with 12 bases spanning the gap. The CDR3 length is 15 residues. Full variable domain (rest looked up from reference TRBV12-5 and TRBJ2-1): DARVTQTPRHKVTEMGQEVTMRCQPILGHNTVFWYRQTMMQGLELLAYFRNRAPLDDSGMPKDRFSAEMPDATLATLKIQPSEPRDSAVYFCASGPLGASYNEQFFGPGTRLTVL.

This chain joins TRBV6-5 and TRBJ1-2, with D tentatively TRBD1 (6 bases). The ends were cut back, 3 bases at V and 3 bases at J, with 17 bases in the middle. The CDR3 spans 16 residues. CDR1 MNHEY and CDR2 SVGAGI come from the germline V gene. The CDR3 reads CASSYDLGASDYGYTF. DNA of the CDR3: TGTGCCAGCAGTTATGATCTGGGGGCGTCGGACTATGGCTACACCTTC.

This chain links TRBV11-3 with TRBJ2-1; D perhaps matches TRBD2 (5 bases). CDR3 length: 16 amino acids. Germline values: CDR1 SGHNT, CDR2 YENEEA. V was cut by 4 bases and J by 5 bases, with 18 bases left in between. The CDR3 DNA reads TGTGCCAGCAGCTCGGGAAAGGGAGTACGGCACAATGAGCAGTTCTTC. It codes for CASSSGKGVRHNEQFF.

CDR3 sequence reads: CSAGGYEETQYF. CDR3 DNA sequence: TGCAGCGCTGGGGGGTACGAGGAGACCCAGTACTTC. The V call is TRBV29-1, the J call TRBJ2-5; possibly TRBD2 for D (6 bases). The CDR3 sequence is 12 residues long. Trimming removed 7 bases from V and 5 bases from J, with 14 bases in between. Germline loops: CDR1 SQVTM, CDR2 ANQGSEA. Variable domain in full (rest from reference TRBV29-1 and TRBJ2-5): SAVISQKPSRDICQRGTSLTIQCQVDSQVTMMFWYRQQPGQSLTLIATANQGSEATYESGFVIDKFPISRPNLTFSTLTVSNMSPEDSSIYLCSAGGYEETQYFGPGTRLLVL.

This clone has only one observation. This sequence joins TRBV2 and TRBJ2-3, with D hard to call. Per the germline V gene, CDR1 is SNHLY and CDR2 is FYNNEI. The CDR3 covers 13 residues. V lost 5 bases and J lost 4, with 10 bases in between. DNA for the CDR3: TGTGCCAGCAGTCCTTTGACCGCAGATACGCAGTATTTT. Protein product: CASSPLTADTQYF. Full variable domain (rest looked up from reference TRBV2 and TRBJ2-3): EPEVTQTPSHQVTQMGQEVILRCVPISNHLYFYWYRQILGQKVEFLVSFYNNEISEKSEIFDDQFSVERPDGSNFTLKIRSTKLEDSAMYFCASSPLTADTQYFGPGTRLTVL.

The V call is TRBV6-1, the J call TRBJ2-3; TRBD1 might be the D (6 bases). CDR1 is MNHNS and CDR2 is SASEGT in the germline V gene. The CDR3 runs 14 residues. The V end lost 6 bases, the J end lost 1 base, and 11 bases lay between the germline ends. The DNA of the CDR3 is TGTGCCAGCAGACCCCGACAGGGCACAGATACGCAGTATTTT. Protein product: CASRPRQGTDTQYF.

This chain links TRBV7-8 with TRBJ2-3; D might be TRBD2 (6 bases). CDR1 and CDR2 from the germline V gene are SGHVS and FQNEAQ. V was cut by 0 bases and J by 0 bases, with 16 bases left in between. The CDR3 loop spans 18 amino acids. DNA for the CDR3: TGTGCCAGCAGCTTAGCCCCTGGCGGGGCGATCAGCACAGATACGCAGTATTTT. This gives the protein CASSLAPGGAISTDTQYF.

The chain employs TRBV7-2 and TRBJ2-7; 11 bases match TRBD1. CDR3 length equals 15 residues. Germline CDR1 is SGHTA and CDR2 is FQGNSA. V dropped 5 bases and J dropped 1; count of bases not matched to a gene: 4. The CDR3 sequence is CASSPDRGLSYEQYF. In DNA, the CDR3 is TGTGCCAGCAGCCCGGACAGGGGGCTTTCCTACGAGCAGTACTTC.

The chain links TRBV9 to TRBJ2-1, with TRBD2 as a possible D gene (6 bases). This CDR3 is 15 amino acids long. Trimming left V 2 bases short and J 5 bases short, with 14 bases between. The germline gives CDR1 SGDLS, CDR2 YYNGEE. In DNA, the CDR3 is TGTGCCAGCAGCGTCGCCGGGACTGGGCACAATGAGCAGTTCTTC. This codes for CASSVAGTGHNEQFF.

CDR3 sequence reads: CASSQGGGEAFF. CDR3 sequence (DNA): TGCGCCAGCAGCCAAGGGGGGGGAGAAGCTTTCTTT. The chain joins TRBV4-3 to TRBJ1-1, with a tentative D call TRBD1 (5 bases). The CDR3 length is 12 residues. Per germline, CDR1 LGHNA and CDR2 YSLEER. V gave up 1 base and J gave up 8 bases, with 8 bases separating them.

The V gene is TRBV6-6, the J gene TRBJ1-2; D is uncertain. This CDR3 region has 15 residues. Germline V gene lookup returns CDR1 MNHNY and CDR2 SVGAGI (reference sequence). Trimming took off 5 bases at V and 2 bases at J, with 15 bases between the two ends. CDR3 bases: TGTGCCAGCAGTGGACGACGCGCAGGAAACTATGGCTACACCTTC. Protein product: CASSGRRAGNYGYTF.

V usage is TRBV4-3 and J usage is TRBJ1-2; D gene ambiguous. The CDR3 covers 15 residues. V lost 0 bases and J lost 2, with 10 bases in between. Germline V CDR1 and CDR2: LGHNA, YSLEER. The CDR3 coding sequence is TGCGCCAGCAGCCAAGAGGTCGACCCCAACTATGGCTACACCTTC. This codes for CASSQEVDPNYGYTF.

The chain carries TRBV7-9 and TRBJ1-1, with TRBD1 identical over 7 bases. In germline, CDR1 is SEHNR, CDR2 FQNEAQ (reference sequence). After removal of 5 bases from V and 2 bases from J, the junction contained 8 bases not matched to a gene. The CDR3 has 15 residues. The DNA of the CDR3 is TGTGCCAGCAGCACGAACAGGGGCGGAAACACTGAAGCTTTCTTT. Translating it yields CASSTNRGGNTEAFF.

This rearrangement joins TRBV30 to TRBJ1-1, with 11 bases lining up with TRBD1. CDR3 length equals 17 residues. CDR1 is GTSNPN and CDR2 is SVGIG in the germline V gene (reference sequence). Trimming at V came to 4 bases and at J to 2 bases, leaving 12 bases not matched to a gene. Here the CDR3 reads CAWTKDRGLRGNTEAFF. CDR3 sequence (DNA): TGTGCCTGGACTAAGGACAGGGGGCTAAGGGGAAACACTGAAGCTTTCTTT.

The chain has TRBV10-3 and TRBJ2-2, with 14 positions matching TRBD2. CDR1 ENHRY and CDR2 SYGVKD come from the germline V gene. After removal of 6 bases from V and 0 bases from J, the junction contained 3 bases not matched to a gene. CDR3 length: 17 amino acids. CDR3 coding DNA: TGTGCCATCAGAAGACTAGCGGGAGGGTCGAACACCGGGGAGCTGTTTTTT. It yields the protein CAIRRLAGGSNTGELFF.

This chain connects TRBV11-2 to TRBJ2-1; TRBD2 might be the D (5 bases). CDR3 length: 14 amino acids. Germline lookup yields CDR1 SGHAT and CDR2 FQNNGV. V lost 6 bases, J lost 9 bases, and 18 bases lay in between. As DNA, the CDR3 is TGTGCCAGCAGGCTAGAGGGAACTAGTTCTGAGCAGTTCTTC. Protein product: CASRLEGTSSEQFF.

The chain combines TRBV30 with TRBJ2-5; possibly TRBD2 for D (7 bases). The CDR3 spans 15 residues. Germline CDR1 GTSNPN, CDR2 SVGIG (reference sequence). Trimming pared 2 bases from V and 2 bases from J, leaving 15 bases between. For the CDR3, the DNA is TGTGCCTGGAGTTACGGGGGAGGGGGTCAAGAGACCCAGTACTTC. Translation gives CAWSYGGGGQETQYF. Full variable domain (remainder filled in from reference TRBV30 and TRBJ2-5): SQTIHQWPATLVQPVGSPLSLECTVEGTSNPNLYWYRQAAGRGLQLLFYSVGIGQISSEVPQNLSASRPQDRQFILSSKKLLLSDSGFYLCAWSYGGGGQETQYFGPGTRLLVL.

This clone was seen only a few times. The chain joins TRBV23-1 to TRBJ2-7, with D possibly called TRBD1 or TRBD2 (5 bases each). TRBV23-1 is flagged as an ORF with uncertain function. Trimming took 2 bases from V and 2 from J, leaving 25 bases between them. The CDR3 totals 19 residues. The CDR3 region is CASSQEGLNSIEKTYEQYV. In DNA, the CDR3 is TGCGCCAGCAGTCAAGAGGGGTTAAACAGTATCGAGAAAACCTACGAGCAGTACGTC.

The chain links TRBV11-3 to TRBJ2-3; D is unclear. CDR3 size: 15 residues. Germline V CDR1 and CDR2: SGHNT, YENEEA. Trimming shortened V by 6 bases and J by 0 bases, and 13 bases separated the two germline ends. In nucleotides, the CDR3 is TGTGCCAGCAGTCACAATCCGATTAGCACAGATACGCAGTATTTT. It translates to CASSHNPISTDTQYF.

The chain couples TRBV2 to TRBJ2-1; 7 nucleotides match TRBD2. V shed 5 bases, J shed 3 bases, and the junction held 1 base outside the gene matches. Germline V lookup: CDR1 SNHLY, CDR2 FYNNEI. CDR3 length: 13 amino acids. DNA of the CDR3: TGTGCCAGCAGTAGGACTAGCTACAATGAGCAGTTCTTC. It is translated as CASSRTSYNEQFF.

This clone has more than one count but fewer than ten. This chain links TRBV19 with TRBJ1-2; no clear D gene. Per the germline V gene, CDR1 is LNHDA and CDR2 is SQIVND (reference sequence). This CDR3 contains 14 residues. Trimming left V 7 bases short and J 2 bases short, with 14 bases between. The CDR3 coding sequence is TGTGCCAGTAAAGAAGATGGAAAGAACTATGGCTACACCTTC. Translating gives CASKEDGKNYGYTF.

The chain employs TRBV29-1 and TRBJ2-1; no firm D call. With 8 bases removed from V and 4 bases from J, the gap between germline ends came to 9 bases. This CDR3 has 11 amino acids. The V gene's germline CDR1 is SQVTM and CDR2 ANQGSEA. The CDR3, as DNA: TGCAGCCACTCCTTTTACAATGAGCAGTTCTTC. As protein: CSHSFYNEQFF.

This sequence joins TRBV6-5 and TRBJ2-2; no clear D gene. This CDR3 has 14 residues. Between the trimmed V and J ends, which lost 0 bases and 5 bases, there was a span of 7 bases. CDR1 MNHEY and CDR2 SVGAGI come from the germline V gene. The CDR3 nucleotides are TGTGCCAGCAGTTACTCGCTCATGACCGGGGAGCTGTTTTTT. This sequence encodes CASSYSLMTGELFF.

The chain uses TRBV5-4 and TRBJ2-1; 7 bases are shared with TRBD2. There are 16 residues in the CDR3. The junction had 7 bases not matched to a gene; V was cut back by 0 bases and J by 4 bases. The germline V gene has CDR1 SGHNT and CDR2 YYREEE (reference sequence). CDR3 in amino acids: CASSLDGLAAYNEQFF. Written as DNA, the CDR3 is TGTGCCAGCAGCTTGGATGGCCTAGCGGCTTACAATGAGCAGTTCTTC.

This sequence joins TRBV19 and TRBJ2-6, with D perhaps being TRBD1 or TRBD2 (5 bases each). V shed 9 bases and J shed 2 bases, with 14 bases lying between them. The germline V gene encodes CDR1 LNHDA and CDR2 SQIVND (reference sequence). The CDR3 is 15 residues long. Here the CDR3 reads CASGATAAGANVLTF. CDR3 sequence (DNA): TGTGCCAGCGGGGCGACGGCAGCTGGGGCCAACGTCCTGACTTTC.

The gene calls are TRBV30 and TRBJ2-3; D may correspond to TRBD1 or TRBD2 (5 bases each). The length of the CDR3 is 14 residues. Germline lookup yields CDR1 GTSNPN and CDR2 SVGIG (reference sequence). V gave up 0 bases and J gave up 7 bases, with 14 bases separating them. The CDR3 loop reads CAWSVGTPVNTQYF. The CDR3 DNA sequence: TGTGCCTGGAGTGTAGGGACCCCTGTGAATACGCAGTATTTT.

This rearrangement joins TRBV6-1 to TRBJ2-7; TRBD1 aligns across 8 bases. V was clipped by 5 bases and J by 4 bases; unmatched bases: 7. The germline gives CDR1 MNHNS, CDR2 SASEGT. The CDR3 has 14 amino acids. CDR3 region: CASSSQTGGYEQYF. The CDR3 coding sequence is TGTGCCAGCAGTTCTCAAACAGGGGGGTACGAGCAGTACTTC.

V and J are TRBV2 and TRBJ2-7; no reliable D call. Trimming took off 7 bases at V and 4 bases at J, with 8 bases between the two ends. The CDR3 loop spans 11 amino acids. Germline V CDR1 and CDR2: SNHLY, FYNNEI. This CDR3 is CASKTGYEQYF. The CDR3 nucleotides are TGTGCCAGCAAGACGGGTTACGAGCAGTACTTC. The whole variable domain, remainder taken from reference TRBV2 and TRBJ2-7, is EPEVTQTPSHQVTQMGQEVILRCVPISNHLYFYWYRQILGQKVEFLVSFYNNEISEKSEIFDDQFSVERPDGSNFTLKIRSTKLEDSAMYFCASKTGYEQYFGPGTRLTVT.

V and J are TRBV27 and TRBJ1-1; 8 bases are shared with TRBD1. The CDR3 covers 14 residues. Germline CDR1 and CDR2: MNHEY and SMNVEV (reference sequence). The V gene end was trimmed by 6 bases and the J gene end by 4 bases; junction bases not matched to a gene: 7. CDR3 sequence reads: CASSPQGDGTEAFF. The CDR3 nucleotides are TGTGCCAGCAGCCCACAGGGGGATGGCACTGAAGCTTTCTTT.

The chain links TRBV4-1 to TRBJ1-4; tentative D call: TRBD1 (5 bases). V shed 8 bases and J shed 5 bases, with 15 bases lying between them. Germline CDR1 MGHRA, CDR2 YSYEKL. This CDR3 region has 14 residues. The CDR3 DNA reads TGCGCCAGCGCCCCCCTACAGGTGAATGAAAAACTGTTTTTT. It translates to CASAPLQVNEKLFF.